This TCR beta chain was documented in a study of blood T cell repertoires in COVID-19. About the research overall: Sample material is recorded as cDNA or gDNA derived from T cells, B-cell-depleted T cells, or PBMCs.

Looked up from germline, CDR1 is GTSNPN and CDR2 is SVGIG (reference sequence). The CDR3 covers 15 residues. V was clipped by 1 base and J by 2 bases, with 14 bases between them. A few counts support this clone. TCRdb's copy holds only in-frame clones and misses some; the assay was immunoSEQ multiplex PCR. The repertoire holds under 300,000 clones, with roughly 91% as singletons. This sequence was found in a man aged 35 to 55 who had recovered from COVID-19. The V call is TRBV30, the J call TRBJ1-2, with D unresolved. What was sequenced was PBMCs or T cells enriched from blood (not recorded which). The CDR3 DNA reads TGTGCCTGGAGTGAGAAAGACAACGCGAACTATGGCTACACCTTC. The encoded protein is CAWSEKDNANYGYTF.